A selection of T cell receptor beta chains follows, all from one sample in a study of T cell clones after liver transplantation. Sequenced by immunoSEQ multiplex PCR; TCRdb stores in-frame clones only, minus some. Here the sample spans tens of thousands of clones, almost 95% being singletons. The sequences come from CD4+ T cells from blood, collected about 26 months after liver transplant. The receptors here all came from a human patient who received a liver transplant. The graft donor may have given rise to some T cells. CDR3s leave out the opening cysteine and the closing phenylalanine or tryptophan.

V: TRBV5-8
J: TRBJ2-7
CDR3: ASSLGPNSYEQY

V: TRBV11-1
J: TRBJ2-7
CDR3: ASSPLRRASLYEQY

V: TRBV5-1
J: TRBJ2-7
CDR3: ASAHMGARPSYEQY

V: TRBV9
J: TRBJ2-1
CDR3: ASSPRTGDEQF

V: TRBV30
J: TRBJ1-2
CDR3: AWSVVLGDRGYT

V: TRBV18
J: TRBJ2-1
CDR3: ASSPLPTGGTRHEQF

V: TRBV7-6
J: TRBJ2-5
CDR3: ASSKSRDWETQY

V: TRBV28
J: TRBJ2-5
CDR3: ASHQGDQETQY

V: TRBV11-2
J: TRBJ1-2
CDR3: ASSLDRRFYGYT

V: TRBV7-2
J: TRBJ2-7
CDR3: ASSLGQGSFYEQY

V: TRBV11-1
J: TRBJ1-2
CDR3: ASSLDRVRGYT

V: TRBV16
J: TRBJ1-4
CDR3: ASRRTGANEKLF

V: TRBV4-2
J: TRBJ2-5
CDR3: ASSLGQGEETQY

V: TRBV15
J: TRBJ2-7
CDR3: ATSSSYEQY

V: TRBV28
J: TRBJ2-3
CDR3: ASSAPRRSTQY

V: TRBV9
J: TRBJ1-5
CDR3: ASSVDPGDQPQH

V: TRBV5-1
J: TRBJ2-7
CDR3: ASSLGQGNEQY

V: TRBV7-9
J: TRBJ1-4
CDR3: ASSLAGTGVNEKLF

V: TRBV10-1
J: TRBJ2-1
CDR3: ASSESTGRDEQF

V: TRBV5-4
J: TRBJ2-7
CDR3: ASSTRQGDEQY

V: TRBV5-1
J: TRBJ2-3
CDR3: ASSFLPSGITDTQY

V: TRBV4-2
J: TRBJ2-1
CDR3: ASSSKVAPYEQF

V: TRBV4-1
J: TRBJ1-5
CDR3: ASSQEEAEGMPQH

V: TRBV6-1
J: TRBJ2-7
CDR3: ASSERPGTGDEQY

V: TRBV7-2
J: TRBJ2-7
CDR3: ASSPTGFRSYEQY

V: TRBV20-1
J: TRBJ2-1
CDR3: SASTGPRRF

V: TRBV19
J: TRBJ1-6
CDR3: ASTPGTPNSPLH

V: TRBV4-2
J: TRBJ2-1
CDR3: ASSQEGAIASYNEQF

V: TRBV19
J: TRBJ1-1
CDR3: ASSKRGGMNTEAF

V: TRBV19
J: TRBJ1-2
CDR3: ASSQDSATLNYGYT

V: TRBV10-1
J: TRBJ2-2
CDR3: ASSEQAGNTGELF

V: TRBV4-2
J: TRBJ2-7
CDR3: ASSQGAGVGYEQY

V: TRBV5-1
J: TRBJ2-7
CDR3: ASSLQGQQY

V: TRBV5-1
J: TRBJ2-3
CDR3: ASSGGSGVADTQY

V: TRBV29-1
J: TRBJ2-7
CDR3: SVRSQAYEQY

V: TRBV7-9
J: TRBJ1-2
CDR3: ASSLAFGGGYGYT

V: TRBV11-3
J: TRBJ1-2
CDR3: ASSLGAGHGYT

V: TRBV28
J: TRBJ2-6
CDR3: ASSRDRVGSSGANVLT

V: TRBV5-1
J: TRBJ2-3
CDR3: ASSLELQDTQY

V: TRBV27
J: TRBJ2-5
CDR3: ASSIGTGAGETQY

V: TRBV14
J: TRBJ2-7
CDR3: ASSHRDSPTYEQY

V: TRBV9
J: TRBJ2-3
CDR3: ASSAGTSGSTDTQY

V: TRBV28
J: TRBJ1-5
CDR3: ASSLGVQPQH

V: TRBV7-2
J: TRBJ1-1
CDR3: ASSSTVHTEAF

V: TRBV29-1
J: TRBJ1-2
CDR3: SVTGTGDGYT

V: TRBV28
J: TRBJ1-5
CDR3: ASSLTGQPQH

V: TRBV6-5
J: TRBJ2-3
CDR3: ASSPTSARGNTQY

V: TRBV27
J: TRBJ2-7
CDR3: ASSLSHRGLYEQY

V: TRBV7-2
J: TRBJ2-2
CDR3: ASSPQASGTGELF

V: TRBV7-2
J: TRBJ2-1
CDR3: ASSLAQQGEQF

V: TRBV2
J: TRBJ2-7
CDR3: ASREDSSYEQY

V: TRBV19
J: TRBJ1-2
CDR3: ASSMAGNYGYT

V: TRBV9
J: TRBJ1-2
CDR3: ASSVGTGGNYGYT

V: TRBV15
J: TRBJ2-1
CDR3: ATSRSRGPYNEQF

V: TRBV15
J: TRBJ2-3
CDR3: ATSKGDSTDTQY

V: TRBV28
J: TRBJ1-3
CDR3: ASLTPRGPGNTIY

V: TRBV5-1
J: TRBJ1-4
CDR3: ASSPGLGATNEKLF

V: TRBV6-5
J: TRBJ2-1
CDR3: ASSYSPGKQEQF